A selection of T cell receptor beta chains follows, all from one sample in a study of shared clonotypes between healthy human individuals. Some clones are missing from TCRdb's copy, which holds only in-frame ones; the method was immunoSEQ multiplex PCR. The sample lists more than 2 million clones; about 94% were seen once. The sequencing sample was made of naive CD4+ T cells sorted from blood. These receptors all come from a man aged 18 to 35 in good health. CDR3s include the opening cysteine and the closing phenylalanine or tryptophan. A D gene is named only where the DNA matches it firmly. Clone sizes are given selectively: once, few, many, or a class where the clone is expanded.

j_call,d_call,clone_size,v_call,cdr3_nt,cdr3_aa
TRBJ2-1,.,.,TRBV2,TGTGCCAGCAGTGATCATCGGGGAGGTGAGCAGTTCTTC,CASSDHRGGEQFF
TRBJ2-1,TRBD2,.,TRBV29-1,TGCAGCGTTGATAAGTGGGGGGGCAATGAGCAGTTCTTC,CSVDKWGGNEQFF
TRBJ2-7,.,.,TRBV5-4,TGTGCCAGCAGCTTGGACAGCTCAGGGTTTTCAGTGCAGTACTTC,CASSLDSSGFSVQYF
TRBJ2-1,.,.,TRBV27,TGTGCCAGCAGTTCCGCGACGGGATACTACAATGAGCAGTTCTTC,CASSSATGYYNEQFF
TRBJ1-3,TRBD1,.,TRBV6-5,TGTGCCAGCACCCGGGACAGCCTAACTGGAAACACCATATATTTT,CASTRDSLTGNTIYF
TRBJ1-1,.,.,TRBV27,TGTGCCAGCAGTTGGGCGGCAGGGGAAACTGAAGCTTTCTTT,CASSWAAGETEAFF
TRBJ1-4,.,.,TRBV2,TGTGCCAGCAGAGTTGCAACTAATGAAAAACTGTTTTTT,CASRVATNEKLFF
TRBJ1-2,.,.,TRBV5-5,TGTGCCAGCAGCTTATGGGGCAGTCCTTATGGCTACACCTTC,CASSLWGSPYGYTF
TRBJ2-7,.,.,TRBV18,TGTGCCAGCTCACCAGGGGCCCAGGATTTCGAGCAGTACTTC,CASSPGAQDFEQYF
TRBJ1-2,TRBD1,.,TRBV7-9,TGTGCCAGCAGCCCCTGGACAGGGGGCAGGAATGGCTACACCTTC,CASSPWTGGRNGYTF
TRBJ2-5,TRBD2,.,TRBV2,TGTGCCAGCAGTGGACCGGGGACTAGCAAAGGGGAGACCCAGTACTTC,CASSGPGTSKGETQYF
TRBJ2-5,TRBD1,.,TRBV27,TGTGCCAGCAGGGGACAGACGTCCTACCAAGAGACCCAGTACTTC,CASRGQTSYQETQYF
TRBJ2-5,.,.,TRBV25-1,TGTGCCAGCAGTGAGTTCAGGGGCCAAGAGACCCAGTACTTC,CASSEFRGQETQYF
TRBJ2-7,.,.,TRBV7-7,TGTGCTAGCAGCGCCGGGGCATTATACGAGCAGTACTTC,CASSAGALYEQYF
TRBJ1-4,TRBD1,.,TRBV10-2,TGCGCCAGCAAAGACAGGGGGGGAACTAATGAAAAACTGTTTTTT,CASKDRGGTNEKLFF
TRBJ2-5,TRBD1,.,TRBV10-1,TGCGCCAGCAGTGAGTCGGGACAGTTGGGAGAGACCCAGTACTTC,CASSESGQLGETQYF
TRBJ1-2,.,.,TRBV4-1,TGCGCCAGCAGCCTTGGGGTAGGTGAAGCCTATGGCTACACCTTC,CASSLGVGEAYGYTF
TRBJ1-6,.,.,TRBV6-1,TGTGCCAGCAGCAGAACCAGGGACTATAATTCACCCCTCCACTTT,CASSRTRDYNSPLHF
TRBJ2-1,TRBD1,.,TRBV11-2,TGTGCCAGCAGCTCCGGACAGGGAGGTTGGTTCTTC,CASSSGQGGWFF
TRBJ1-5,.,.,TRBV4-2,TGTGCCAGCAGCCAAGAAACGCCAGGGCGTAATCAGCCCCAGCATTTT,CASSQETPGRNQPQHF
TRBJ1-1,TRBD1,.,TRBV4-3,TGCGCCAGCAGCCAAGGATACAGGGGCACTGAAGCTTTCTTT,CASSQGYRGTEAFF
TRBJ2-7,.,.,TRBV10-3,TGTGCCATCAGTGGGGGGGCGGGAGACTACGAGCAGTACTTC,CAISGGAGDYEQYF
TRBJ1-4,.,once,TRBV30,TGTGCCTGGAGCGACAACGGGAGAACTAATGAAAAACTGTTTTTT,CAWSDNGRTNEKLFF
TRBJ1-2,.,.,TRBV7-3,TGTGCCAGCAGCTTAACGAGACAGAACTATGGCTACACCTTC,CASSLTRQNYGYTF
TRBJ2-3,TRBD2,.,TRBV7-9,TGTGCCAGCAGCCCAACCGGGACTAGCGGACTGTCAGATACGCAGTATTTT,CASSPTGTSGLSDTQYF
TRBJ1-5,.,.,TRBV19,TGTGCCAGATCCGCAGAATGCTATAGCAATCAGCCCCAGCATTTT,CARSAECYSNQPQHF
TRBJ1-6,.,.,TRBV19,TGTGCCAGTAGGGAGACAGATTCAAATTCACCCCTCCACTTT,CASRETDSNSPLHF
TRBJ2-5,TRBD1,.,TRBV10-1,TGCGCCAGCAGTGAGTCGGACAGGGGGTCCCAAGAGACCCAGTACTTC,CASSESDRGSQETQYF
TRBJ1-5,.,.,TRBV30,TGTGCCTGGAGTGGGGGAGGTTCACTAAATCAGCCCCAGCATTTT,CAWSGGGSLNQPQHF
TRBJ2-7,TRBD1,once,TRBV7-2,TGTGCCAGCAGGTACCCGGGACAGAGCTCCTACGAGCAGTACTTC,CASRYPGQSSYEQYF
TRBJ1-2,TRBD1,once,TRBV29-1,TGCAGCGCGGGACAGGGGGCTGGTGGCTACACCTTC,CSAGQGAGGYTF
TRBJ2-3,TRBD2,.,TRBV5-1,TGCGCCAGCAGCTTGCGCTGGACTAGCGGGGAAGATACGCAGTATTTT,CASSLRWTSGEDTQYF
TRBJ2-1,.,.,TRBV7-2,TGTGCCAGCAGCTTACAGGCTCTCCTTGCCTACAATGAGCAGTTCTTC,CASSLQALLAYNEQFF
TRBJ2-6,TRBD2,.,TRBV7-2,TGTGCCAGCAGCTGGACTAGCGGAGCCTCTGGGGCCAACGTCCTGACTTTC,CASSWTSGASGANVLTF
TRBJ1-6,.,.,TRBV27,TGTGCCAGCAGTTTAGTTTCGGGCAGGACGAGCTCCTATAATTCACCCCTCCACTTT,CASSLVSGRTSSYNSPLHF
TRBJ2-7,TRBD2,.,TRBV4-1,TGCGCCAGCAGCCCCCGGCGGGCGGGGGACTACGAGCAGTACTTC,CASSPRRAGDYEQYF
TRBJ1-4,.,.,TRBV5-1,TGCGCCAGCAGCTCTGGGCGCCCGGGACCGCTTAATGAAAAACTGTTTTTT,CASSSGRPGPLNEKLFF
TRBJ2-3,.,.,TRBV30,TGTGCCGGGACGGCCGGGACTCACCCCCATTTT,CAGTAGTHPHF
TRBJ2-1,TRBD2,.,TRBV6-5,TGTGCCAGCAGTTGGACTAGCGGGAGTGGCAATGAGCAGTTCTTC,CASSWTSGSGNEQFF
TRBJ1-2,TRBD1,once,TRBV14,TGTGCCAGCAGCCAGGGACAGGGGGGCTATGGCTACACCTTC,CASSQGQGGYGYTF
TRBJ2-5,.,.,TRBV30,TGTGCCTGGGCCGCCCCCTTTAAACAGGGCCGGGAGACCCAGTACTTC,CAWAAPFKQGRETQYF
TRBJ2-1,TRBD2,few,TRBV30,TGTGCCTGGAGACTAGCGGGAGTCAATGAGCAGTTCTTC,CAWRLAGVNEQFF
TRBJ2-3,TRBD2,.,TRBV7-9,TGTGCCAGCAGCTTAGGTATAGCGGGAGTGAGCACAGATACGCAGTATTTT,CASSLGIAGVSTDTQYF
TRBJ1-4,.,.,TRBV18,TGTGCCAGCTCACCTCGGACAACTAATGAAAAACTGTTTTTT,CASSPRTTNEKLFF